This record covers a single T cell receptor beta chain. Its target is unknown. Expressed TCRB transcripts were sequenced because the isolated RNA had all been reverse transcribed beforehand. This table comes from immunoSEQ multiplex PCR, and its TCRdb copy is limited to in-frame clones, with some not included. Of over 500,000 clones listed, about 16% are singletons. The data originate from a study of beta chain features in type 1 diabetes. As for the study in general: Healthy donors and patients showed comparable age, gender and cell yields.

Post-sort purity exceeded 98% for all sorted populations. V was cut by 4 bases and J by 0 bases, with 10 bases left in between. CDR3 length equals 14 residues. Germline loops: CDR1 SGHNT, CDR2 YENEEA. Whole-study findings and limits: Shortening that was moderate but significant affected the TCRB CDR3s of Type 1 diabetes patients in all four CD4+ subsets. Sampled from patients, naive, central memory and Treg TCRB repertoires appeared more similar than those sampled from healthy donors.

This sequence joins TRBV11-3 and TRBJ2-7; no clear D gene. This receptor was taken from a young man in good health. Sequencing was carried out using naive CD4+ T cells from blood. CDR3 amino acids: CASSSMTHSYEQYF. The CDR3 coding sequence is TGTGCCAGCAGCTCCATGACACACTCCTACGAGCAGTACTTC.